A single sample gave rise to the 8 T cell receptor beta chains below, sequenced in a study of persistence of HIV-infected CD4 T cells. These receptors' targets are unknown. The stimulus was an HIV-1 Gag 15-mer peptide pool, about 1 ug/peptide/mL. Sorting of responding CD4+ T cells relied on upregulated CD40 ligand together with CD69. The libraries were made with immunoSEQ version 4 in survey mode. Assay: immunoSEQ multiplex PCR; the TCRdb copy retains only in-frame clones and omits some. The top ten clones hold 2% to 2.5% of a sample with about 10,000 clones, around 82% of them seen once. The sequences come from CD4+ T cells sorted from PBMCs after roughly 18-hour stimulation, collected from a patient who received antiretroviral therapy. Source of these receptors: an adult woman with HIV who was CMV-seropositive.

The V gene is TRBV6-1, the J gene TRBJ2-7; a weak D match, TRBD2 (5 bases). With 0 bases removed from V and 5 bases from J, the gap between germline ends came to 14 bases. The CDR3 runs 15 residues. Germline-derived CDR1 and CDR2 are MNHNS and SASEGT. CDR3 loop: CASSEALTSSHEQYF. The CDR3 DNA is TGTGCCAGCAGTGAAGCGCTAACTAGTTCCCACGAGCAGTACTTC.

Only one count was recorded for this clone. The chain links TRBV24-1 to TRBJ1-5; TRBD1 might be the D (5 bases). The germline V and J ends were trimmed by 7 bases and 5 bases, with 11 bases remaining between them. Looked up from germline, CDR1 is KGHDR and CDR2 is SFDVKD. CDR3 length: 13 amino acids. The CDR3, as DNA: TGTGCCACCAGGGGACGATTAGATCAGCCCCAGCATTTT. Translating it yields CATRGRLDQPQHF.

J is TRBJ1-6 and V is TRBV6-5, with TRBD1 matching over 9 bases. The ends lost 6 bases at V and 4 bases at J; junction bases unmatched: 4. This CDR3 has 15 residues. Germline lookup yields CDR1 MNHEY and CDR2 SVGAGI. CDR3 sequence: CASRTGTGYNSPLHF. The CDR3 coding sequence is TGTGCCAGCAGGACCGGGACAGGGTATAATTCACCCCTCCACTTT.

Only a few counts were recorded for this clone. Here the CDR3 reads CASSPDWMSSYNEQFF. The DNA for the CDR3 is TGTGCCAGCAGTCCGGACTGGATGAGCTCCTACAATGAGCAGTTCTTC. The J gene is TRBJ2-1, the V gene TRBV27, with D tentatively TRBD2 (5 bases). The CDR3 contains 16 residues. V was cut by 5 bases and J by 0 bases, with 14 bases left in between. Germline CDR1 is MNHEY and CDR2 is SMNVEV (reference sequence).

The chain employs TRBV19 and TRBJ1-4; D not certain. Deletions cut 9 bases from V and 5 bases from J, with 25 bases between. This CDR3 comprises 17 residues. Germline assignment: CDR1 LNHDA and CDR2 SQIVND (reference sequence). CDR3 sequence reads: CASRRRTTTFRNEKLFF. DNA of the CDR3: TGTGCCAGCAGGAGACGTACAACCACTTTTAGGAATGAAAAACTGTTTTTT.

V is TRBV18 and J is TRBJ1-2; 8 bases fit TRBD1. Germline loops: CDR1 KGHSH, CDR2 LQKENI. This CDR3 is 13 amino acids long. V was pared by 6 bases and J by 8 bases, with 8 bases of the junction left unmatched. CDR3 DNA: TGTGCCAGCTCGCGACAGGGGATTAGCGGCTACACCTTC. This translates into CASSRQGISGYTF.

The chain carries TRBV28 and TRBJ2-7; D is unclear. Trimming stripped 3 bases from V and 2 bases from J, with 5 bases between. The germline gives CDR1 MDHEN, CDR2 SYDVKM. This CDR3 has 12 residues. CDR3 residues: CASSFGAYEQYF. In DNA form, the CDR3 reads TGTGCCAGCAGTTTCGGAGCCTACGAGCAGTACTTC.

CDR3 loop: CSVGEGRGINYGYTF. In DNA, the CDR3 is TGCAGCGTTGGAGAAGGACGCGGGATTAACTATGGCTACACCTTC. The chain is built from TRBV29-1 and TRBJ1-2; D unresolved. CDR1 is SQVTM, CDR2 ANQGSEA, per germline. V was shortened by 4 bases and J by 1 base, with 16 bases between the two germline ends. The CDR3 runs 15 residues.